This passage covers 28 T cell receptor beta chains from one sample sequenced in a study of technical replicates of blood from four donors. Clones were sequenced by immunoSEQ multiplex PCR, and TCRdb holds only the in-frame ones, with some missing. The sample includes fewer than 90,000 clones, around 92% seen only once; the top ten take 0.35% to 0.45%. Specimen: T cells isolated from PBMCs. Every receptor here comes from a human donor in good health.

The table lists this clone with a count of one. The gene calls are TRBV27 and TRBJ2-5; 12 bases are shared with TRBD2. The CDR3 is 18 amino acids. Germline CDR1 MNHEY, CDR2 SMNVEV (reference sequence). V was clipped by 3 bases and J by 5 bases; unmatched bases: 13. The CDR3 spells CASSFTTSGSFPPETQYF. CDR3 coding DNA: TGTGCCAGCAGTTTTACGACTAGCGGGAGCTTTCCGCCGGAGACCCAGTACTTC.

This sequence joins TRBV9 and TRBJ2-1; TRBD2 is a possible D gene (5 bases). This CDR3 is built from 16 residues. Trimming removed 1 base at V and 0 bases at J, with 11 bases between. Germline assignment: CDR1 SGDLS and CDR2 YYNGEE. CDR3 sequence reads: CASSVYGTSSYNEQFF. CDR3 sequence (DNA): TGTGCCAGCAGCGTATACGGTACTAGCTCCTACAATGAGCAGTTCTTC.

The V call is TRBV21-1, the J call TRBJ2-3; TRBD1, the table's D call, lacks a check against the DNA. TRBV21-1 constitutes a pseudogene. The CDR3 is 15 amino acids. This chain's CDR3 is CASSKAGRGTDTQYF. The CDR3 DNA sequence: TGTGCCAGCAGCAAAGCCGGCAGGGGCACAGATACGCAGTATTTT.

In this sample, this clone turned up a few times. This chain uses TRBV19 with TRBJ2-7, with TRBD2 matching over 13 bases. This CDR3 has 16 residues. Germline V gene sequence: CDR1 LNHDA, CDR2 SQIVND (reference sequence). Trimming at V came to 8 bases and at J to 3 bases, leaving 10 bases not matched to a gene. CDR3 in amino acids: CASAGGLAGNHYEQYF. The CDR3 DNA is TGTGCCAGTGCGGGGGGACTAGCGGGAAATCACTACGAGCAGTACTTC.

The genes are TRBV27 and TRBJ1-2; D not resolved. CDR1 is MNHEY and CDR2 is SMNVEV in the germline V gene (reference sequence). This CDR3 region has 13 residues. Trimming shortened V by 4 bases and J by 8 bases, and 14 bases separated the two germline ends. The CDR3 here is CASSYERVNGYTF. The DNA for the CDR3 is TGTGCCAGCAGTTACGAGCGGGTAAACGGCTACACCTTC.

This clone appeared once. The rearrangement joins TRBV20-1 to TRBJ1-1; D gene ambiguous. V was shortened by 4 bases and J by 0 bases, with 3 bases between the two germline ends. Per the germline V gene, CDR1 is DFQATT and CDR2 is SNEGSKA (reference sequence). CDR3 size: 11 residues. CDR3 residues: CSAIMNTEAFF. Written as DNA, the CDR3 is TGCAGTGCTATCATGAACACTGAAGCTTTCTTT.

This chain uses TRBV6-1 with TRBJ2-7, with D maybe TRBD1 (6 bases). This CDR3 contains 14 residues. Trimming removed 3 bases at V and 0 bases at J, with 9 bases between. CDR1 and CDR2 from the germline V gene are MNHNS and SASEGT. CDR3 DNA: TGTGCCAGCAGTGATCAGGGGCACTCCTACGAGCAGTACTTC. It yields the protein CASSDQGHSYEQYF.

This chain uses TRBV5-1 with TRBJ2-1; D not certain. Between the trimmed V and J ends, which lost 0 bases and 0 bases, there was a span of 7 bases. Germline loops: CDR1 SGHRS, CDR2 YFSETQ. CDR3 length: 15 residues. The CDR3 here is CASSLDGFSYNEQFF. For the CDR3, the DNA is TGCGCCAGCAGCTTGGACGGGTTCTCCTACAATGAGCAGTTCTTC.

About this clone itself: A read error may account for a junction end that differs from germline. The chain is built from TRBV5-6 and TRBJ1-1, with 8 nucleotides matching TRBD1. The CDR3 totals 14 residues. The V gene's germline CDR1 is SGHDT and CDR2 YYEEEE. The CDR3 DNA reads TGTGCCAGCAGCACGACAGGGGCGAACACGGAAGCTTTCTTT. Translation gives CASSTTGANTEAFF.

In DNA, the CDR3 is TGTGCCAGCAGCTTGCTTGCGCCTAACACCGGGGAGCTGTTTTTT. Amino acid sequence: CASSLLAPNTGELFF. The V gene is TRBV5-4, the J gene TRBJ2-2; no definite D call. V gave up 1 base and J gave up 2 bases, with 9 bases separating them. Germline lookup yields CDR1 SGHNT and CDR2 YYREEE (reference sequence). This CDR3 is built from 15 residues. Full variable domain (missing parts from reference TRBV5-4 and TRBJ2-2): ETGVTQSPTHLIKTRGQQVTLRCSSQSGHNTVSWYQQALGQGPQFIFQYYREEENGRGNFPPRFSGLQFPNYSSELNVNALELDDSALYLCASSLLAPNTGELFFGEGSRLTVL.

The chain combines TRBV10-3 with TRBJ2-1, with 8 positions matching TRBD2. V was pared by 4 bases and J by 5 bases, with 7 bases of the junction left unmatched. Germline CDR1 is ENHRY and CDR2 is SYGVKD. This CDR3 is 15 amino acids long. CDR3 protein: CAISVLREVNNEQFF. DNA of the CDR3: TGTGCCATCAGTGTCTTGCGGGAGGTTAACAATGAGCAGTTCTTC.

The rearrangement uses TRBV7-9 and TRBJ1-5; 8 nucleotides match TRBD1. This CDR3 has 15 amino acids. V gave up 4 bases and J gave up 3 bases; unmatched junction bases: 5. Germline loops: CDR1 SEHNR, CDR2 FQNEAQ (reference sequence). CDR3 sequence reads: CASSSGQAPNQPQHF. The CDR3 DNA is TGTGCCAGCAGCTCGGGACAGGCTCCCAATCAGCCCCAGCATTTT.

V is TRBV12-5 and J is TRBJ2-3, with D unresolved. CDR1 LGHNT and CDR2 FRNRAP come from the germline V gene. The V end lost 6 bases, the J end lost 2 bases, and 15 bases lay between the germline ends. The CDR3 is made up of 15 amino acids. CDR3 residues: CASGRRLTHTDTQYF. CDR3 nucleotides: TGTGCTAGTGGCCGGCGTTTGACACACACAGATACGCAGTATTTT.

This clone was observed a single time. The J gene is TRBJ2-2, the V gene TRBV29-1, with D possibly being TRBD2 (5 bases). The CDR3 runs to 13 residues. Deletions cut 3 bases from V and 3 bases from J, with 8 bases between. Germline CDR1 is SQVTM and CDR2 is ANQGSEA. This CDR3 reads CSVEREYTGELFF. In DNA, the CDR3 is TGCAGCGTTGAGAGGGAGTACACCGGGGAGCTGTTTTTT.

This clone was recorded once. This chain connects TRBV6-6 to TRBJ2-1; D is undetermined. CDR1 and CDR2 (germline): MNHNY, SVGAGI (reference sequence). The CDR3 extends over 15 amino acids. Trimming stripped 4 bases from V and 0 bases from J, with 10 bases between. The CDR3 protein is CASSSLNGSYNEQFF. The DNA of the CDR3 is TGTGCCAGCAGTTCTCTTAACGGCTCCTACAATGAGCAGTTCTTC.

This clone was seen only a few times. The CDR3 nucleotides read TGTGCCAGCAGTTCTTGGGGAGGTGAAGCTTTCTTT. Protein product: CASSSWGGEAFF. The chain carries TRBV6-1 and TRBJ1-1, with unresolved D. The CDR3 sequence is 12 residues long. The germline V gene has CDR1 MNHNS and CDR2 SASEGT. V dropped 5 bases and J dropped 7 bases, with 11 bases sitting between them.

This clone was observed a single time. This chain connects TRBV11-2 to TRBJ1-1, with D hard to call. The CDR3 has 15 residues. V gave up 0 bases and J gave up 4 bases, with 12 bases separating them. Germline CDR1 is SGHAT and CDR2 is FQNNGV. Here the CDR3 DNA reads TGTGCCAGCAGCTTAGATGTCGGGTTATCCACTGAAGCTTTCTTT. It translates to CASSLDVGLSTEAFF.

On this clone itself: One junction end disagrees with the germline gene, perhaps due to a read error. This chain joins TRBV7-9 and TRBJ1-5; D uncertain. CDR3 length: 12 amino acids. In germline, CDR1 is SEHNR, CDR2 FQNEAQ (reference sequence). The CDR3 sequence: CASSSPNGEMDF. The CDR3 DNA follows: TGTGCCAGCAGTTCTCCCAACGGGGAGATGGATTTT.

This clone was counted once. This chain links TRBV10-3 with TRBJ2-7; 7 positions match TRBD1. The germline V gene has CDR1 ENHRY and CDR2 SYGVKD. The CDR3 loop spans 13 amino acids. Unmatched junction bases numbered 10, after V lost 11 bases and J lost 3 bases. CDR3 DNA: TGTGCCGGGGGAATGGGACAGCTCTACGAGCAGTACTTC. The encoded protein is CAGGMGQLYEQYF.

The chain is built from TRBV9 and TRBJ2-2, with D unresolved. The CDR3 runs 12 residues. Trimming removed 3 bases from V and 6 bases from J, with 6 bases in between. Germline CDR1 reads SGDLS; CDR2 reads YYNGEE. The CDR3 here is CASSATPGELFF. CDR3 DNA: TGTGCCAGCAGCGCCACTCCCGGGGAGCTGTTTTTT.

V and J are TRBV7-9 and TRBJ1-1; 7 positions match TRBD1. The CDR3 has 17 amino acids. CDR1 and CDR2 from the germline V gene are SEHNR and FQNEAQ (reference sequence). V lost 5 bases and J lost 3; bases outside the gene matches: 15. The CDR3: CASSPFAPTGPDTEAFF. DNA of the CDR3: TGTGCCAGCAGCCCCTTCGCTCCGACAGGGCCGGACACTGAAGCTTTCTTT.

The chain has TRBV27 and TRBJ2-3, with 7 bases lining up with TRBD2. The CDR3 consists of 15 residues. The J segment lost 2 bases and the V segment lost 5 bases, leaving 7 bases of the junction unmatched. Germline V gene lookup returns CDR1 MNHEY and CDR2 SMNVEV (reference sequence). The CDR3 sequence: CASSLNRLATDTQYF. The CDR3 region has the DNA TGTGCCAGCAGTCTGAACAGACTAGCCACAGATACGCAGTATTTT.

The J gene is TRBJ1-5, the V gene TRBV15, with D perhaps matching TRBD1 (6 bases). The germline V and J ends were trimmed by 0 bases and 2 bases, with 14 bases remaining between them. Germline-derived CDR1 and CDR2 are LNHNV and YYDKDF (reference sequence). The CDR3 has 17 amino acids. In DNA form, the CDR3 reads TGTGCCACCAGCAGAGATCTGGCAGGGGAAGGCAATCAGCCCCAGCATTTT. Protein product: CATSRDLAGEGNQPQHF.

The CDR3 reads CASSFISGLAISYEQYF. Written as DNA, the CDR3 is TGTGCCAGCAGCTTTATTTCGGGACTAGCGATTTCCTACGAGCAGTACTTC. The chain is built from TRBV7-2 and TRBJ2-7, with 10 positions matching TRBD2. V shed 3 bases, J shed 1 base, and the junction held 9 bases outside the gene matches. This CDR3 is 17 amino acids long. Germline assignment: CDR1 SGHTA and CDR2 FQGNSA. The entire variable domain, with the rest obtained from reference TRBV7-2 and TRBJ2-7, is as follows: GAGVSQSPSNKVTEKGKDVELRCDPISGHTALYWYRQSLGQGLEFLIYFQGNSAPDKSGLPSDRFSAERTGGSVSTLTIQRTQQEDSAVYLCASSFISGLAISYEQYFGPGTRLTVT.

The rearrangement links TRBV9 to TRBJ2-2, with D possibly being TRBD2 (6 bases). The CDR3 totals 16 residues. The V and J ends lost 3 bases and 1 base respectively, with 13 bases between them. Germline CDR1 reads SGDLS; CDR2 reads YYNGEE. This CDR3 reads CASSGTPGLNTGELFF. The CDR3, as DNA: TGTGCCAGCAGCGGGACCCCGGGACTGAACACCGGGGAGCTGTTTTTT.

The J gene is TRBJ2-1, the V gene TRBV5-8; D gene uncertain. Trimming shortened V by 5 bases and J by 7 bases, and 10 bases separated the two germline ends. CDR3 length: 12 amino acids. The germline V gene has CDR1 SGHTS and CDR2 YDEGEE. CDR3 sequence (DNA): TGTGCCAGCAGTCGACTCTGGAATGAGCAGTTCTTC. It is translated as CASSRLWNEQFF.

This chain's CDR3 is CASSLGAGTGHTIYF. The CDR3 region has the DNA TGTGCCAGCAGCTTAGGTGCTGGGACAGGTCACACCATATATTTT. The rearrangement uses TRBV7-6 and TRBJ1-3; TRBD1 agrees at 8 bases. This CDR3 is built from 15 residues. Germline V gives CDR1 SGHVS, CDR2 FNYEAQ. J lost 8 bases, V lost 1 base, and 7 bases had no gene match.

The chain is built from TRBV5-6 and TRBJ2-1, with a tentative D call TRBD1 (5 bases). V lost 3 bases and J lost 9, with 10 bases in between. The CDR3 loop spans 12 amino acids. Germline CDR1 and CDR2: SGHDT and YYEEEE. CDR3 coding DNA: TGTGCCAGCAGCTCCAGACAGCTTGAGCAGTTCTTC. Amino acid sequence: CASSSRQLEQFF.